This TCR beta chain is drawn from a study of PD-1 blockade in classical Hodgkin lymphoma. The table came from immunoSEQ multiplex PCR; TCRdb's copy has only in-frame clones and leaves some out. There are 45,000 to 50,000 clones in the sample; about three quarters occur only once, and about 20% lies in the top ten. Every patient relapsed after autologous stem cell transplantation, and brentuximab vedotin exposure varied. Whole-study findings and limits: Healthy donors reportedly exceeded newly diagnosed patients in baseline TCR diversity.

As to this clone: The antigen is unknown.

Germline V lookup: CDR1 SGHTA, CDR2 FQGTGA. J lost 2 bases, V lost 0 bases, and 5 bases had no gene match. The CDR3 sequence is 19 residues long. The sample consisted of peripheral blood mononuclear cells (PBMCs), taken before the second cycle of nivolumab. This receptor was obtained from a human donor with classical Hodgkin lymphoma. The chain links TRBV7-3 to TRBJ2-1, with 15 positions matching TRBD2. As DNA, the CDR3 is TGTGCCAGCAGCTTAACTGCGGGACTAGCGGGAGGTGCCTACAATGAGCAGTTCTTC. Protein product: CASSLTAGLAGGAYNEQFF.